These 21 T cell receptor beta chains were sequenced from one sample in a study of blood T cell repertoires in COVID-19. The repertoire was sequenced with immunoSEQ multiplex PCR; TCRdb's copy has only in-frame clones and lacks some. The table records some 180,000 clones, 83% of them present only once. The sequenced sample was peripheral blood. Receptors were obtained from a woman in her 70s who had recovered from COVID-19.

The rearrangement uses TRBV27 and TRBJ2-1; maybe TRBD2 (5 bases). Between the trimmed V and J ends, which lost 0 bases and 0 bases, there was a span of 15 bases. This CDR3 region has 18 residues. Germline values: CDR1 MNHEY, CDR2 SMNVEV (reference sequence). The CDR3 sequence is CASSLSLTAGLSYNEQFF. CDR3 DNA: TGTGCCAGCAGTTTATCCCTAACGGCGGGCCTCTCCTACAATGAGCAGTTCTTC.

Here the CDR3 reads CASSLVLAGTGELFF. The CDR3 nucleotides read TGTGCCAGCAGCTTGGTGCTAGCGGGCACCGGGGAGCTGTTTTTT. The chain links TRBV5-4 to TRBJ2-2, with 8 bases aligning to TRBD2. CDR3 length: 15 residues. Germline V lookup: CDR1 SGHNT, CDR2 YYREEE (reference sequence). J lost 4 bases, V lost 0 bases, and 2 bases had no gene match.

Here the CDR3 reads CASSQVLDREQYF. CDR3 nucleotides: TGCGCCAGCAGCCAAGTACTAGACCGCGAGCAGTACTTC. V usage is TRBV4-3 and J usage is TRBJ2-7; D might be TRBD2 (5 bases). The CDR3 totals 13 residues. Germline CDR1 is LGHNA and CDR2 is YSLEER. V lost 1 base and J 6 bases, leaving 10 bases between the germline ends.

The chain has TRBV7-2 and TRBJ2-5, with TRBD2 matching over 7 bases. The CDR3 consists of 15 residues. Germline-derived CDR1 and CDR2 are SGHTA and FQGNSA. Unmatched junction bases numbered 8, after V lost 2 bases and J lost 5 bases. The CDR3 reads CASSLRGGVPETQYF. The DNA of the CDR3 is TGTGCCAGCAGCTTAAGGGGAGGGGTTCCCGAGACCCAGTACTTC.

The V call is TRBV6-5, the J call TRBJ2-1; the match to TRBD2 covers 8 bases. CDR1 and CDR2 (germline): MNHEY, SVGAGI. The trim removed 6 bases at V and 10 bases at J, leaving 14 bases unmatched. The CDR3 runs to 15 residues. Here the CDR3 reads CASSSPGLGSGEQFF. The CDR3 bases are TGTGCCAGCAGCTCACCGGGACTAGGGTCCGGGGAGCAGTTCTTC.

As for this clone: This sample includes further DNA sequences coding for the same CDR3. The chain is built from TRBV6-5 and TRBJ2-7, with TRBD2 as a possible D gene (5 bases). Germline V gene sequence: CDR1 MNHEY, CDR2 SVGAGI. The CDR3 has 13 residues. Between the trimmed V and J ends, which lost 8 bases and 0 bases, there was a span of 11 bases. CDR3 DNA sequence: TGTGCCAGCCGGGATTCTAGCTCCTACGAGCAGTACTTC. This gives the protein CASRDSSSYEQYF.

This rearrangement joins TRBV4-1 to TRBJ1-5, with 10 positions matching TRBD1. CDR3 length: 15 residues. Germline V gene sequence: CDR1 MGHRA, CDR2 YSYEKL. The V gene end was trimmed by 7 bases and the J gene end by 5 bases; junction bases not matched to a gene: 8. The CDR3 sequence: CASTLGTGVDQPQHF. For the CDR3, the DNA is TGCGCCAGCACCCTCGGGACAGGGGTTGATCAGCCCCAGCATTTT.

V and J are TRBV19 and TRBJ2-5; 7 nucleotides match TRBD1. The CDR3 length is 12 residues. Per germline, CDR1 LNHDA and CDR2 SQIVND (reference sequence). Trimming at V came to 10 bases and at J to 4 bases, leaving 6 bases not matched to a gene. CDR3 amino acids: CATGTARETQYF. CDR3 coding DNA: TGTGCCACCGGGACAGCCCGAGAGACCCAGTACTTC.

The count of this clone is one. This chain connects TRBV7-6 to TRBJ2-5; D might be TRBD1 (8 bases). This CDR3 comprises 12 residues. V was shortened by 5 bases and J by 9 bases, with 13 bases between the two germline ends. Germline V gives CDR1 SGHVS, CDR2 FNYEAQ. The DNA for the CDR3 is TGTGCCAGCAGCCAACAGGGGGGGGCCCAGTACTTC. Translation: CASSQQGGAQYF.

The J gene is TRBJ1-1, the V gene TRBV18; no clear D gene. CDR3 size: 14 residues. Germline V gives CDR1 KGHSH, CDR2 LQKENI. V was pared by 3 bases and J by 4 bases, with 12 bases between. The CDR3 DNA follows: TGTGCCAGCTCACCCCCGAAACCCAGCACTGAAGCTTTCTTT. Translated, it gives CASSPPKPSTEAFF.

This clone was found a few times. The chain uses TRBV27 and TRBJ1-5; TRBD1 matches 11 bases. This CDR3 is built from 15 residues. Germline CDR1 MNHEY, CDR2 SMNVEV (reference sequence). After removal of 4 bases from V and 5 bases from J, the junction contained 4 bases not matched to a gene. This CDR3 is CASSSWDRGDQPQHF. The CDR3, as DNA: TGTGCCAGCAGTTCGTGGGACAGGGGGGATCAGCCCCAGCATTTT.

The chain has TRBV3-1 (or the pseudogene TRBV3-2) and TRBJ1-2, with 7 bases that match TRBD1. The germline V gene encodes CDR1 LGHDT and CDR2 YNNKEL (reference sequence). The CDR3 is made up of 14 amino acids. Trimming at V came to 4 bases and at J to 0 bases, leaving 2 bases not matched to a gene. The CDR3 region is CASSPQGTNYGYTF. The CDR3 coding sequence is TGTGCCAGCAGCCCACAGGGGACTAACTATGGCTACACCTTC.

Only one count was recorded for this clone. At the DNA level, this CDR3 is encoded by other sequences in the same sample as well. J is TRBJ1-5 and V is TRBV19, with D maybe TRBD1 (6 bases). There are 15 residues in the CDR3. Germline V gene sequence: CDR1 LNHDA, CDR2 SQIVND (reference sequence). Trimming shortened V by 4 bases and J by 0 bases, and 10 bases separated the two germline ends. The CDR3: CASSTGQYSNQPQHF. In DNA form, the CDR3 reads TGTGCCAGTAGTACCGGACAGTATAGCAATCAGCCCCAGCATTTT. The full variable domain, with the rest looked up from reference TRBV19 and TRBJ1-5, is DGGITQSPKYLFRKEGQNVTLSCEQNLNHDAMYWYRQDPGQGLRLIYYSQIVNDFQKGDIAEGYSVSREKKESFPLTVTSAQKNPTAFYLCASSTGQYSNQPQHFGDGTRLSIL.

Here the CDR3 DNA reads TGCGCCAGCAGCTTCGGCCCCCGGGACAGGGGGGGGGAGACCCAGTACTTC. Protein product: CASSFGPRDRGGETQYF. The V gene is TRBV5-1, the J gene TRBJ2-5; 11 bases match TRBD1. V dropped 2 bases and J dropped 5; count of bases not matched to a gene: 11. The CDR3 runs 17 residues. CDR1 is SGHRS, CDR2 YFSETQ, per germline. Looking up the rest from reference TRBV5-1 and TRBJ2-5 gives the full variable domain: KAGVTQTPRYLIKTRGQQVTLSCSPISGHRSVSWYQQTPGQGLQFLFEYFSETQRNKGNFPGRFSGRQFSNSRSEMNVSTLELGDSALYLCASSFGPRDRGGETQYFGPGTRLLVL.

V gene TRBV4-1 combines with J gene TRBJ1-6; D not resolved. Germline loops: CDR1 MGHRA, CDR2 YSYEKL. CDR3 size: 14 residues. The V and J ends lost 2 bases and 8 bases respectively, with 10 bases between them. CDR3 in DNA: TGCGCCAGCAGCCAACTTGACGGAGATTCACCCCTCCACTTT. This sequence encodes CASSQLDGDSPLHF.

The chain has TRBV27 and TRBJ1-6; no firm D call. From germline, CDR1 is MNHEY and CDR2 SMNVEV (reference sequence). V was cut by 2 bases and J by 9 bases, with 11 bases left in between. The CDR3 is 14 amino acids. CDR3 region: CASSLPPRGSPLHF. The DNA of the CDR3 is TGTGCCAGCAGTTTACCCCCCCGGGGTTCACCCCTCCACTTT.

The CDR3 spells CASSLSGYTGELFF. As DNA, the CDR3 is TGTGCCAGCTCACTTAGCGGTTACACCGGGGAGCTGTTTTTT. This sequence joins TRBV18 and TRBJ2-2, with a weak D call TRBD2 (6 bases). CDR1 and CDR2 (germline): KGHSH, LQKENI. The length of the CDR3 is 14 residues. V lost 4 bases and J lost 3, with 9 bases in between.

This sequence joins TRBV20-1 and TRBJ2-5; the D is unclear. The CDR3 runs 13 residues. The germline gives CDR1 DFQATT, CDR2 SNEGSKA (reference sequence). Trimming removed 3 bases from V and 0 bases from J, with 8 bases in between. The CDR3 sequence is CSASRRDQETQYF. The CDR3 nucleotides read TGCAGTGCTAGTCGCCGGGACCAAGAGACCCAGTACTTC.

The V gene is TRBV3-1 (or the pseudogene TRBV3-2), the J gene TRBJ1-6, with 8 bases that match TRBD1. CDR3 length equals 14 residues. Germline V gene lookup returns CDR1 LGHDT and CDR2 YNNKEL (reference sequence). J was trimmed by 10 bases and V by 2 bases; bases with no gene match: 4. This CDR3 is CASSQQGAKSPLHF. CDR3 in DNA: TGTGCCAGCAGCCAACAGGGGGCGAAGTCACCCCTCCACTTT.

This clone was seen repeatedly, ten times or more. The CDR3 is CASSPSGVDTQYF. DNA of the CDR3: TGCGCCAGCAGCCCCTCGGGGGTCGATACGCAGTATTTT. The V gene is TRBV5-1, the J gene TRBJ2-3, with D perhaps matching TRBD2 (6 bases). The CDR3 is 13 amino acids. The ends were cut back, 4 bases at V and 6 bases at J, with 12 bases in the middle. Germline loops: CDR1 SGHRS, CDR2 YFSETQ.

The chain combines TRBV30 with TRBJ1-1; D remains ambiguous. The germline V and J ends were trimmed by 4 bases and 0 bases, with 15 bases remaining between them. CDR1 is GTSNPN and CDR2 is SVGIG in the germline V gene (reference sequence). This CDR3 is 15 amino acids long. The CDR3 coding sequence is TGTGCCTGGAAGCGGGGAGCCTATATGAACACTGAAGCTTTCTTT. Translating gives CAWKRGAYMNTEAFF.